A single sample gave rise to the 28 T cell receptor beta chains below, sequenced in a study of glioma-infiltrating T cells. Using RNA template, CDR3s of TCR alpha and beta were amplified with iRepertoire arm-PCR. Using its own MiXCR run on the multiplex PCR reads, TCRdb lists one record per CDR3 protein. The sample records around 97,000 distinct CDR3 sequences, approximately 28% being singletons. Source material: glioma tissue, nonneoplastic brain tissue, or PBMCs (not recorded which). The receptors shown here come from a human donor with low-grade glioma or glioblastoma, undergoing nonglioma brain surgery, or in good health (not recorded which).

With regard to this clonotype: A read error may explain this, as a much larger clone is one base away. The V gene is TRBV6-6, the J gene TRBJ2-3, with D maybe TRBD1 (5 bases). The CDR3 loop spans 14 amino acids. CDR1 MNHNY and CDR2 SVGAGI come from the germline V gene (reference sequence). The CDR3 bases are TGTGCCATCACGGCCAATGGGGTCACAGGTACGCAGTATTTT. Amino acid sequence: CAITANGVTGTQYF.

J is TRBJ1-2 and V is TRBV7-2, with 9 bases fitting TRBD1. Germline V CDR1 and CDR2: SGHTA, FQGNSA. There are 12 residues in the CDR3. V shed 5 bases and J 8 bases; nucleotides not matched to a gene: 3. This CDR3 reads CASSVTGGGYTF. In DNA form, the CDR3 reads TGTGCCAGCAGCGTTACAGGGGGCGGCTACACCTTC.

Comment on this clonotype: Given a much more abundant clone one base away, this may be a read error. The chain has TRBV12-3 or TRBV12-4 and TRBJ1-5, with 10 bases aligning to TRBD1. The CDR3 loop spans 15 amino acids. The CDR3 protein is CASSPGQGRNKPQHF. The CDR3 region has the DNA TGTGCCAGCAGTCCGGGACAGGGGCGCAATAAGCCCCAGCATTTT.

This clonotype was recorded a few times. The CDR3 DNA sequence: TGTGCCAGTAGCGAACAGGGGTCGGAACACAATGAGCAGTTCTTC. As protein: CASSEQGSEHNEQFF. V gene TRBV19 combines with J gene TRBJ2-1; TRBD1 agrees at 7 bases. V lost 6 bases and J lost 5; bases outside the gene matches: 10. The CDR3 totals 15 residues. Germline V gene lookup returns CDR1 LNHDA and CDR2 SQIVND (reference sequence).

In DNA, the CDR3 is TGTGCCAGCAGTTCCGGGACGGATAATTCACCCCTCCACTTT. This translates into CASSSGTDNSPLHF. The chain recombines TRBV7-9 with TRBJ1-6, with D perhaps matching TRBD1 (5 bases). Germline values: CDR1 SEHNR, CDR2 FQNEAQ (reference sequence). Between the trimmed V and J ends, which lost 6 bases and 5 bases, there was a span of 11 bases. This CDR3 is built from 14 residues.

Concerning this clonotype itself: This may stem from a read error, because a much larger clone lies one nucleotide away. A read error is likely, as this CDR3 ends without the conserved phenylalanine or tryptophan. The rearrangement joins TRBV24-1 to TRBJ2-1; no clear D. The CDR3 extends over 15 amino acids. Germline values: CDR1 KGHDR, CDR2 SFDVKD. V lost 0 bases and J lost 7, with 12 bases in between. CDR3 in DNA: TGTGCCACCAGTGATTTGACAGCCTCCAGGAATGAGCAGTTCCTC. Protein product: CATSDLTASRNEQFL.

At least ten counts were recorded for this clonotype. The V and J genes are TRBV7-2 and TRBJ2-1; maybe TRBD2 (6 bases). The V and J ends lost 0 bases and 6 bases respectively, with 12 bases between them. Per the germline V gene, CDR1 is SGHTA and CDR2 is FQGNSA. CDR3 length: 15 residues. The CDR3 loop is CASSLAPGLSNEQFF. CDR3 nucleotide sequence: TGTGCCAGCAGCTTAGCCCCGGGACTCTCCAATGAGCAGTTCTTC.

This clonotype was seen at least ten times. The chain employs TRBV6-1 and TRBJ2-1; TRBD1 aligns across 9 bases. V lost 4 bases, J lost 8 bases, and 12 bases stayed unmatched. The CDR3 is made up of 16 amino acids. The germline gives CDR1 MNHNS, CDR2 SASEGT. CDR3 nucleotides: TGTGCCAGCAGTGGATGGGGACAGGGTTTCGTCGATGAGCAGTTCTTC. Protein product: CASSGWGQGFVDEQFF.

The table lists this clonotype with many counts. The J gene is TRBJ1-4, the V gene TRBV25-1; D is unresolved. V lost 2 bases and J lost 8, with 15 bases in between. CDR3 length: 15 residues. In germline, CDR1 is MGHDK, CDR2 SYGVNS. DNA for the CDR3: TGTGCCAGCAGTGAAGGAAAAGGGCGGTACGAAAAACTGTTTTTT. It is translated as CASSEGKGRYEKLFF.

With respect to this clonotype: This sequence may be a read error, since a much larger clone differs from it by one base. The V gene is TRBV2, the J gene TRBJ1-5; no clear D. The germline V and J ends were trimmed by 6 bases and 4 bases, with 16 bases remaining between them. From germline, CDR1 is SNHLY and CDR2 FYNNEI. The CDR3 is made up of 15 amino acids. The chain's CDR3 is CASSAGTAMNQPQHF. CDR3 bases: TGTGCCAGCAGCGCTGGTACTGCGATGAATCAGCCCCAGCATTTT.

The chain couples TRBV7-2 to TRBJ2-7; 7 bases map to TRBD1. The CDR3 contains 17 residues. J gave up 0 bases and V 1 base, and 9 bases lay outside the gene matches. CDR1 is SGHTA and CDR2 is FQGNSA in the germline V gene. The CDR3: CASSLVFVQGSSYEQYF. In DNA, the CDR3 is TGTGCCAGCAGCTTAGTGTTCGTACAGGGGAGCTCCTACGAGCAGTACTTC.

This clonotype was found many times. The chain has TRBV20-1 and TRBJ1-4; the match to TRBD1 covers 8 bases. The germline CDR1 and CDR2 sequences are DFQATT and SNEGSKA (reference sequence). This CDR3 is built from 14 residues. The trim removed 6 bases at V and 8 bases at J, leaving 11 bases unmatched. The CDR3 nucleotides read TGCAGTGCACCTGCAGACAGGGGTCGAGAAAAACTGTTTTTT. This sequence encodes CSAPADRGREKLFF.

V gene TRBV11-2 combines with J gene TRBJ1-5; the D gene is possibly TRBD1 (5 bases). V was shortened by 0 bases and J by 11 bases, with 14 bases between the two germline ends. The CDR3 totals 14 residues. Germline V gene data show CDR1 as SGHAT and CDR2 as FQNNGV. CDR3 sequence: CASSLDTADNTQHF. The CDR3 coding sequence is TGTGCCAGCAGCTTAGATACGGCGGACAATACCCAGCATTTT.

A remark on this clonotype: Possible read error: a much larger clone is one base away. The V gene is TRBV20-1, the J gene TRBJ1-5; TRBD1 is a possible D gene (6 bases). The CDR3 loop spans 15 amino acids. Trimming took 6 bases from V and 0 from J, leaving 15 bases between them. CDR1 is DFQATT and CDR2 is SNEGSKA in the germline V gene (reference sequence). This CDR3 reads CSAGEQGHSNQPQHF. The DNA for the CDR3 is TGCAGTGCCGGGGAACAGGGCCATAGCAATCAGCCCCAGCATTTT.

This clonotype appeared once. A much larger clone differs from this one at a single base, so this may be a read error. The J gene is TRBJ2-3, the V gene TRBV27, with D possibly TRBD1 on 5 matching bases. CDR1 MNHEY and CDR2 SMNVEV come from the germline V gene (reference sequence). The V end was cut by 5 bases, the J end by 1 base, with 13 bases between. There are 15 residues in the CDR3. CDR3 sequence: CASSPGILCTDTQYF. The CDR3 DNA follows: TGTGCCAGCAGTCCAGGGATTTTGTGCACAGATACGCAGTATTTT.

The V and J genes are TRBV6-2 or TRBV6-3 and TRBJ1-2, with 8 bases lining up with TRBD1. This CDR3 spans 15 amino acids. Germline values: CDR1 MNHEY, CDR2 SVGEGT. J was trimmed by 4 bases and V by 6 bases; bases with no gene match: 10. The CDR3 spells CASRGGVTGVYGYTF. CDR3 bases: TGTGCCAGCAGAGGAGGTGTGACAGGGGTCTATGGCTACACCTTC.

As concerns this clonotype: A read error may produce the germline difference seen at one junction end. The chain uses TRBV7-3 and TRBJ2-3; 10 nucleotides agree with TRBD2. Germline V CDR1 and CDR2: SGHTA, FQGTGA. The CDR3 is 17 residues long. DNA of the CDR3: TGTGCCAGCAGCTTAAAGCGGGGGGGGGAGGGCACAGATACGCGGTATTTT. Its translation is CASSLKRGGEGTDTRYF.

This clonotype has at least ten counts. The chain links TRBV6-2 or TRBV6-3 to TRBJ1-2, with D possibly being TRBD1 (6 bases). Trimming pared 2 bases from V and 7 bases from J, leaving 11 bases between. The CDR3 has 13 amino acids. The germline gives CDR1 MNHEY, CDR2 SVGEGT. The CDR3, as DNA: TGTGCCAGCAGTTACAGGACAGAAAGTGGCTACACCTTC. It specifies CASSYRTESGYTF.

This clonotype came up many times. The chain is built from TRBV6-1 and TRBJ1-2; 9 bases are a match to TRBD1. CDR3 length equals 15 residues. Trimming removed 6 bases from V and 8 bases from J; junction bases left unmatched: 13. CDR1 MNHNS and CDR2 SASEGT come from the germline V gene. CDR3 loop: CASSLFRDRVSGYTF. CDR3 nucleotide sequence: TGTGCCAGCAGCCTTTTCCGGGACAGGGTTAGCGGCTACACCTTC.

A remark on this clonotype: A much more abundant neighbour one base away suggests this may be a read error. This chain joins TRBV6-1 and TRBJ1-1, with D uncertain. From germline, CDR1 is MNHNS and CDR2 SASEGT. The CDR3 covers 12 residues. With 8 bases removed from V and 10 bases from J, the gap between germline ends came to 17 bases. The CDR3 sequence is CASLGDWRLAFF. In DNA form, the CDR3 reads TGTGCCAGCTTGGGAGATTGGCGCTTAGCTTTCTTT.

Worth noting for this clonotype: This CDR3 is missing its conserved last phenylalanine or tryptophan, likely due to a read error. The chain couples TRBV4-1 to TRBJ1-1, with unresolved D. The CDR3 length is 14 residues. Germline CDR1 reads MGHRA; CDR2 reads YSYEKL. V lost 0 bases, J lost 3 bases, and 8 bases lay in between. The CDR3 reads CASSQEPGHTEAFL. In DNA, the CDR3 is TGCGCCAGCAGCCAAGAACCGGGCCACACTGAAGCTTTCCTT.

This clonotype has ten or more counts. V is TRBV29-1 and J is TRBJ1-5; TRBD1 might be the D (6 bases). V lost 8 bases and J lost 4, with 15 bases in between. This CDR3 comprises 13 residues. Germline CDR1 and CDR2: SQVTM and ANQGSEA. The CDR3 here is CSNKGVPNQPQHF. CDR3 nucleotides: TGCAGCAATAAGGGGGTCCCGAATCAGCCCCAGCATTTT.

This clonotype was counted at least ten times. The gene calls are TRBV7-6 and TRBJ2-7; tentatively, D is TRBD2 (5 bases). V was trimmed by 1 base and J by 6 bases, leaving 10 bases between them. Germline V gene sequence: CDR1 SGHVS, CDR2 FNYEAQ. This CDR3 comprises 13 residues. The CDR3 nucleotides are TGTGCCAGCAGCTTAGAGGCGGCGGGCGAGCAGTACTTC. Its translation is CASSLEAAGEQYF. Complete variable domain (other parts from reference TRBV7-6 and TRBJ2-7): GAGVSQSPRYKVTKRGQDVALRCDPISGHVSLYWYRQALGQGPEFLTYFNYEAQQDKSGLPNDRFSAERPEGSISTLTIQRTEQRDSAMYRCASSLEAAGEQYFGPGTRLTVT.

In regard to this clonotype: A clone one base away is much larger, so this may be a read error. The chain couples TRBV20-1 to TRBJ1-5, with D tentatively TRBD1 (5 bases). CDR1 DFQATT and CDR2 SNEGSKA come from the germline V gene (reference sequence). The CDR3 is 15 amino acids. Trimming stripped 1 base from V and 3 bases from J, with 13 bases between. The CDR3 DNA reads TGCAGTGCTAGAGCCGGACACGGGGCCAATCAGCCCCAGCATTTT. Its translation is CSARAGHGANQPQHF.

Concerning this clonotype itself: Lacking the conserved final phenylalanine or tryptophan, this CDR3 likely reflects a read error. The CDR3 DNA sequence: TGCGCCAGCAGCTTGGCCGTAGCGGGTGAGCAGTTCCTC. This encodes CASSLAVAGEQFL. V is TRBV5-1 and J is TRBJ2-1; 7 nucleotides agree with TRBD2. With V trimmed by 0 bases and J by 9 bases, 3 bases remained unmatched. Germline assignment: CDR1 SGHRS and CDR2 YFSETQ. The length of the CDR3 is 13 residues.

Note on this clonotype: A much larger clone lies a single base off, so this may be a read error. This chain connects TRBV4-2 to TRBJ2-3; no clear D. The CDR3 is 13 residues long. Germline assignment: CDR1 LGHNA and CDR2 YNFKEQ. Written as DNA, the CDR3 is TGTGCCAGCAGCCAAGAGGTCGGAGATACGCGGTATTTT. It specifies CASSQEVGDTRYF.

Remarks on this clonotype: A much larger clonotype is one base distant, so this may be a read error. The rearrangement uses TRBV6-9 and TRBJ2-5; D is possibly TRBD2 (7 bases). Germline V lookup: CDR1 MNHGY, CDR2 SVAAGI. The length of the CDR3 is 16 residues. CDR3 residues: CASSYRRGAGEETKYF. As DNA, the CDR3 is TGTGCCAGCAGTTATCGGAGGGGGGCGGGAGAGGAGACCAAGTACTTC.

This chain joins TRBV5-4 and TRBJ1-6; D unresolved. With 2 bases removed from V and 5 bases from J, the gap between germline ends came to 11 bases. Germline CDR1 reads SGHNT; CDR2 reads YYREEE (reference sequence). The CDR3 sequence is 15 residues long. In nucleotides, the CDR3 is TGTGCCAGCAGCTTCGGCGGTAACCATAATTCACCCCTCCACTTT. Protein: CASSFGGNHNSPLHF.